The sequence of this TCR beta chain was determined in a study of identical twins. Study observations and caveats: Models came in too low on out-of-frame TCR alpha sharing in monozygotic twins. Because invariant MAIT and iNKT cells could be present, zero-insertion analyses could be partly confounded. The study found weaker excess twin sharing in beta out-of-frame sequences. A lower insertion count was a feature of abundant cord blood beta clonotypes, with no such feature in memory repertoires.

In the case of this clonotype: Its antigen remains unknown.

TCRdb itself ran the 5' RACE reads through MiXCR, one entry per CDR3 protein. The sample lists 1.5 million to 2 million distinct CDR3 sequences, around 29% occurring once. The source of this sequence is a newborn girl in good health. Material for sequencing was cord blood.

The CDR3 nucleotides read TGCAGTGCTATGGGATTAGCGGGGCCATACAATGAGCAGTTCTTC. Its translation is CSAMGLAGPYNEQFF. The V call is TRBV20-1, the J call TRBJ2-1; 8 bases agree with TRBD2. Trimming cost V 4 bases and J 4 bases; bases outside gene matches: 9. This CDR3 has 15 residues. The germline V gene has CDR1 DFQATT and CDR2 SNEGSKA (reference sequence).